The following is a T cell receptor beta chain sequence with its context. Enrollment of patients from Seattle took place during active infection, with longitudinal follow-up. V lost 5 bases to trimming and J lost 1 base, with 8 bases between them. The CDR3 consists of 13 residues. The germline V gene has CDR1 SNHLY and CDR2 FYNNEI. The data were obtained in a study of blood T cell repertoires in COVID-19. Authors' analysis steps: Estimation of nucleated cell counts relied on the amplification of reference gene primers. Produced via immunoSEQ multiplex PCR; TCRdb's table is partial and in-frame only. The V and J calls and the clone size are those of that table, but D and trimming were determined from the DNA. Here the sample spans 200,000 to 300,000 clones, around 86% being singletons.

This receptor was identified in an elderly woman with COVID-19, enrolled during active disease. V gene TRBV2 combines with J gene TRBJ1-1, with no clear D. Sequenced input: peripheral blood. The CDR3 spells CASSTQENTEAFF. The DNA of the CDR3 is TGTGCCAGCAGTACTCAGGAGAACACTGAAGCTTTCTTT.